Presented here are 26 T cell receptor beta chains from one specimen sequenced in a study of T-cell reconstitution after alpha-beta-depleted transplantation in children. Researchers prepared the TCRbeta library using unique molecular identifiers, the study reports. One entry per CDR3 protein, called by TCRdb with MiXCR from the PCR reads. The sample includes 250,000 to 300,000 distinct CDR3 sequences, around a tenth seen only once; the top ten take about 20%. The specimen was peripheral blood, collected 180 days after TCRalphabeta/CD19-depleted stem cell transplant. Receptors were obtained from a male patient aged 2 to 10 who had a stem cell transplant for chronic granulomatous disease, so the T cells may come from the graft donor.

Details on this clonotype: A read error may explain this, as a much larger clone is one base away. CDR3 region: CASTAGRAFCGYTF. CDR3 nucleotides: TGTGCCAGCACCGCCGGGCGGGCCTTTTGTGGCTACACCTTC. J is TRBJ1-2 and V is TRBV28; D ambiguous. The CDR3 runs to 14 residues. Trimming removed 7 bases at V and 7 bases at J, with 19 bases between. Germline V gives CDR1 MDHEN, CDR2 SYDVKM.

This clonotype was seen at least ten times. The chain is built from TRBV5-1 and TRBJ2-5; weak D call: TRBD1 (5 bases). The ends were cut back, 0 bases at V and 5 bases at J, with 8 bases in the middle. The CDR3 consists of 13 residues. CDR1 is SGHRS and CDR2 is YFSETQ in the germline V gene. The CDR3 DNA follows: TGCGCCAGCAGCTTGGCAGGGTTTGAGACCCAGTACTTC. Translation: CASSLAGFETQYF. Full variable domain (rest looked up from reference TRBV5-1 and TRBJ2-5): KAGVTQTPRYLIKTRGQQVTLSCSPISGHRSVSWYQQTPGQGLQFLFEYFSETQRNKGNFPGRFSGRQFSNSRSEMNVSTLELGDSALYLCASSLAGFETQYFGPGTRLLVL.

The gene calls are TRBV28 and TRBJ2-6; no firm D call. Germline V gene sequence: CDR1 MDHEN, CDR2 SYDVKM. V was trimmed by 3 bases and J by 2 bases, leaving 8 bases between them. The CDR3 contains 15 residues. In nucleotides, the CDR3 is TGTGCCAGCAGTTTTGCTCCGGCTGGGGCCAACGTCCTGACTTTC. It specifies CASSFAPAGANVLTF.

This clonotype was found once. A much larger clonotype is one base distant, so this may be a read error. The chain uses TRBV27 and TRBJ2-5, with D hard to call. V was clipped by 11 bases and J by 5 bases, with 9 bases between them. The CDR3 has 10 residues. Germline V CDR1 and CDR2: MNHEY, SMNVEV (reference sequence). CDR3 protein: CALMTETQYF. CDR3 coding DNA: TGTGCCCTCATGACGGAGACCCAGTACTTC.

The rearrangement joins TRBV20-1 to TRBJ1-1, with D unresolved. The CDR3 contains 11 residues. The V end lost 6 bases, the J end lost 8 bases, and 13 bases lay between the germline ends. CDR1 and CDR2 from the germline V gene are DFQATT and SNEGSKA (reference sequence). The CDR3 region has the DNA TGCAGTGCCTCCCAGGTCACCGAAGCTTTCTTT. As protein: CSASQVTEAFF.

This clonotype was seen ten or more times. V usage is TRBV28 and J usage is TRBJ2-1; D ambiguous. CDR3 length: 16 amino acids. V lost 2 bases and J 3 bases, leaving 14 bases between the germline ends. Germline CDR1 reads MDHEN; CDR2 reads SYDVKM. This chain's CDR3 is CASSLDRADNYNEQFF. The CDR3 DNA reads TGTGCCAGCAGTTTAGACCGGGCAGACAACTACAATGAGCAGTTCTTC. The entire variable domain, with the rest obtained from reference TRBV28 and TRBJ2-1, is as follows: DVKVTQSSRYLVKRTGEKVFLECVQDMDHENMFWYRQDPGLGLRLIYFSYDVKMKEKGDIPEGYSVSREKKERFSLILESASTNQTSMYLCASSLDRADNYNEQFFGPGTRLTVL.

This clonotype was observed a handful of times. CDR3: CASSLPPSSERETQYF. CDR3 in DNA: TGTGCCAGCAGTTTGCCCCCGTCCTCAGAGCGGGAGACCCAGTACTTC. The chain combines TRBV28 with TRBJ2-5, with D possibly matching TRBD2 (5 bases). The CDR3 runs 16 residues. Trimming cost V 3 bases and J 5 bases, with 19 bases left between them. The germline V gene encodes CDR1 MDHEN and CDR2 SYDVKM.

This chain uses TRBV12-3 or TRBV12-4 with TRBJ2-7; no reliable D call. Trimming pared 8 bases from V and 0 bases from J, leaving 14 bases between. This CDR3 spans 14 amino acids. DNA of the CDR3: TGTGCCAGCCAGCGTAACGGCCACTCCTACGAGCAGTACTTC. Translated: CASQRNGHSYEQYF.

This clonotype was counted many times. The V call is TRBV12-3 or TRBV12-4, the J call TRBJ2-3; D perhaps matches TRBD1 (6 bases). The CDR3 consists of 15 residues. The ends were cut back, 6 bases at V and 0 bases at J, with 13 bases in the middle. The chain's CDR3 is CASRRGQTSTDTQYF. CDR3 DNA sequence: TGTGCCAGCAGAAGAGGACAGACTAGCACAGATACGCAGTATTTT.

This clonotype was counted many times. The V gene is TRBV18, the J gene TRBJ2-3; 8 nucleotides align to TRBD2. The CDR3 is made up of 14 amino acids. V dropped 3 bases and J dropped 1; count of bases not matched to a gene: 0. Germline V lookup: CDR1 KGHSH, CDR2 LQKENI. CDR3 sequence reads: CASSPGLGTDTQYF. DNA of the CDR3: TGTGCCAGCTCACCGGGACTAGGCACAGATACGCAGTATTTT.

The sample holds many counts of this clonotype. V gene TRBV1 combines with J gene TRBJ2-3. TRBV1 is a documented pseudogene. The length of the CDR3 is 16 residues. The CDR3 spells CTSSQDPGVGTDTQYF. The CDR3 nucleotides are TGCACCAGCAGCCAAGATCCCGGAGTTGGAACAGATACGCAGTATTTT.

Concerning this clonotype itself: A read error is possible here, since a much larger clone lies one base away. V gene TRBV6-5 combines with J gene TRBJ1-2; the D is unclear. V dropped 0 bases and J dropped 1 base, with 12 bases sitting between them. The CDR3 has 16 residues. CDR1 is MNHEY, CDR2 SVGAGI, per germline. For the CDR3, the DNA is TGTGCCAGCAGTTACTCAGGTGCTGTCAGTAACTATGGCTACACCTTC. It translates to CASSYSGAVSNYGYTF.

V and J are TRBV3-1 and TRBJ1-2; D is ambiguous. Trimming took off 0 bases at V and 8 bases at J, with 16 bases between the two ends. This CDR3 comprises 15 residues. Germline V CDR1 and CDR2: LGHDT, YNNKEL (reference sequence). Here the CDR3 DNA reads TGTGCCAGCAGCCAAGATCCGGGTTGGGGTCGGGGCTACACCTTC. It specifies CASSQDPGWGRGYTF.

V is TRBV7-8 and J is TRBJ2-1; 9 positions match TRBD2. Germline CDR1 reads SGHVS; CDR2 reads FQNEAQ. This CDR3 is built from 16 residues. V lost 6 bases and J lost 2; bases outside the gene matches: 8. The CDR3 nucleotides are TGTGCCAGCAGAACACTCCGCGGGAGGGCCTACAATGAGCAGTTCTTC. This translates into CASRTLRGRAYNEQFF.

In the case of this clonotype: A much larger clone differs from this one at a single base, so this may be a read error. J is TRBJ2-1 and V is TRBV20-1; 14 bases match TRBD2. Germline CDR1 DFQATT, CDR2 SNEGSKA (reference sequence). Trimming at V came to 6 bases and at J to 7 bases, leaving 11 bases not matched to a gene. The CDR3 loop spans 16 amino acids. The CDR3: CSAPRTSGRTQNEQFF. CDR3 coding DNA: TGCAGTGCGCCTCGGACTAGCGGGAGGACCCAAAATGAGCAGTTCTTC.

This clonotype was seen many times. The gene calls are TRBV20-1 and TRBJ2-5; the match to TRBD2 covers 10 bases. The CDR3 has 14 residues. Germline V CDR1 and CDR2: DFQATT, SNEGSKA (reference sequence). The V gene end was trimmed by 3 bases and the J gene end by 5 bases; junction bases not matched to a gene: 6. CDR3 DNA sequence: TGCAGTGCTAGCAGCGGGAGGGCCGTGGAGACCCAGTACTTC. Translation: CSASSGRAVETQYF.

The chain is built from TRBV19 and TRBJ2-1; no clear D. Looked up from germline, CDR1 is LNHDA and CDR2 is SQIVND (reference sequence). The length of the CDR3 is 13 residues. Trimming cost V 7 bases and J 8 bases, with 15 bases left between them. CDR3 sequence reads: CASKISGTHEQFF. For the CDR3, the DNA is TGTGCCAGTAAAATTTCCGGAACCCATGAGCAGTTCTTC.

The genes are TRBV18 and TRBJ1-4, with D perhaps TRBD1 (5 bases). The CDR3 spans 15 residues. V dropped 6 bases and J dropped 4 bases, with 15 bases sitting between them. Germline V gene sequence: CDR1 KGHSH, CDR2 LQKENI. The chain's CDR3 is CASSSGTANNEKLFF. Here the CDR3 DNA reads TGTGCCAGCTCGTCAGGGACCGCAAATAATGAAAAACTGTTTTTT.

This clonotype was seen ten or more times. CDR3 amino acids: CASSQVIAGILSYEQYF. CDR3 coding DNA: TGCGCCAGCAGCCAAGTCATAGCGGGCATACTCTCCTACGAGCAGTACTTC. V usage is TRBV4-1 and J usage is TRBJ2-7; 7 bases are a match to TRBD2. Germline CDR1 and CDR2: MGHRA and YSYEKL. The J segment lost 0 bases and the V segment lost 1 base, leaving 9 bases of the junction unmatched. The CDR3 covers 17 residues.

Note on this clonotype: A much larger clone lies one base from this, so it may be a read error. CDR3 sequence reads: CSATLDGSTSFYF. CDR3 in DNA: TGCAGTGCTACCCTCGACGGATCAACGTCTTTTTACTTT. The rearrangement uses TRBV20-1 and TRBJ1-1; D not resolved. The germline V gene encodes CDR1 DFQATT and CDR2 SNEGSKA (reference sequence). This CDR3 spans 13 amino acids.

In this sample, this clonotype turned up a few times. V and J are TRBV6-2 or TRBV6-3 and TRBJ2-7; the match to TRBD2 covers 7 bases. Unmatched junction bases numbered 6, after V lost 6 bases and J lost 7 bases. The CDR3 is made up of 12 amino acids. From germline, CDR1 is MNHEY and CDR2 SVGEGT. CDR3 region: CASSALAREQYF. CDR3 coding DNA: TGTGCCAGCAGCGCACTAGCGAGAGAGCAGTACTTC.

This clonotype occurred many times. The chain joins TRBV28 to TRBJ2-3; D gene unclear. Between the trimmed V and J ends, which lost 3 bases and 5 bases, there was a span of 6 bases. CDR1 and CDR2 (germline): MDHEN, SYDVKM. CDR3 size: 12 residues. CDR3 bases: TGTGCCAGCAGTTTTTTAGGAGATACGCAGTATTTT. It is translated as CASSFLGDTQYF.

This clonotype came up many times. V gene TRBV29-1 combines with J gene TRBJ2-2, with D possibly being TRBD1 (6 bases). Trimming took off 3 bases at V and 4 bases at J, with 9 bases between the two ends. Looked up from germline, CDR1 is SQVTM and CDR2 is ANQGSEA. This CDR3 is 13 amino acids long. This CDR3 is CSVDRGSTGELFF. The CDR3 DNA is TGCAGCGTTGACAGGGGTTCCACCGGGGAGCTGTTTTTT.

This clonotype was seen repeatedly, ten times or more. The CDR3 sequence is CSARDRDSGANVLTF. As DNA, the CDR3 is TGCAGTGCTAGAGATAGGGACTCTGGGGCCAACGTCCTGACTTTC. This rearrangement joins TRBV20-1 to TRBJ2-6; D gene uncertain. Germline CDR1 and CDR2: DFQATT and SNEGSKA (reference sequence). The CDR3 loop spans 15 amino acids. Trimming removed 0 bases from V and 0 bases from J, with 6 bases in between.

There are many counts of this clonotype. This rearrangement joins TRBV18 to TRBJ2-3; D is tentatively TRBD1 or TRBD2 (5 bases each). The CDR3 totals 14 residues. The V gene lost 3 bases and the J gene lost 2 bases, with 9 bases spanning the gap. Germline loops: CDR1 KGHSH, CDR2 LQKENI. This chain's CDR3 is CASSPRDLTDTQYF. CDR3 DNA sequence: TGTGCCAGCTCACCCAGGGACCTCACAGATACGCAGTATTTT.

This clonotype was observed many times. The chain combines TRBV15 with TRBJ2-2, with D possibly TRBD1 on 6 matching bases. Trimming removed 0 bases at V and 5 bases at J, with 7 bases between. Germline lookup yields CDR1 LNHNV and CDR2 YYDKDF (reference sequence). CDR3 size: 14 residues. The CDR3 DNA is TGTGCCACCAGCAGAGACAGGGGAACCGGGGAGCTGTTTTTT. Its protein product is CATSRDRGTGELFF.